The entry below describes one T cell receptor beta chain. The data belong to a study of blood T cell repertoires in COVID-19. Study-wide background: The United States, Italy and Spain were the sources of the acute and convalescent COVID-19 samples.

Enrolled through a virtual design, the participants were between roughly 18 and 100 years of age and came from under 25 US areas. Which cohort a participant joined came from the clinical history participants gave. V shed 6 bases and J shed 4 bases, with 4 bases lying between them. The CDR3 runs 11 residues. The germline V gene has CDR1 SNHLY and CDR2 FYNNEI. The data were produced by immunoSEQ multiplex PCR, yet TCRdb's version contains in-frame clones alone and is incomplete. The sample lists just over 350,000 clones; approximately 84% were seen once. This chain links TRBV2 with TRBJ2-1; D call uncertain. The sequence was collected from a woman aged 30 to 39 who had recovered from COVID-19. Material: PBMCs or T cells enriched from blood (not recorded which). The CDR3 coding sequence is TGTGCCAGCAGCGTATACAATGAGCAGTTCTTC. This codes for CASSVYNEQFF.